Detailed here is one T cell receptor beta chain. The sample has other DNA sequences that encode this CDR3 too. TCRdb's copy holds only in-frame clones and misses some; the assay was immunoSEQ multiplex PCR. The data contain fewer than 600,000 clones, around 81% of them singletons. The germline V gene encodes CDR1 SEHNR and CDR2 FQNEAQ (reference sequence). The CDR3 spans 14 residues. The V end was cut by 5 bases, the J end by 1 base, with 9 bases between. This record comes from a study of shared clonotypes between healthy human individuals. The receptor comes from a woman between 35 and 50 years old in good health. Some clones in this sample may be carry-over from other donors' samples. This chain uses TRBV7-9 with TRBJ1-5, with TRBD1 as a possible D gene (6 bases). Material: PBMCs. The CDR3 DNA is TGTGCCAGCAGCCTTACAGGGAGCAATCAGCCCCAGCATTTT. It specifies CASSLTGSNQPQHF.